Below, 19 T cell receptor beta chains from the same sample are listed, as sequenced in a study of vaccination and CD4 T cells after COVID-19. Antigen specificity for these receptors is unknown. Sequenced with the Oncomine TCR Beta short-read assay was DNA taken from cultured CD4+ T cells. Each CDR3 protein is one row after TCRdb ran MiXCR on the PCR reads. The repertoire includes approximately 5,500 distinct CDR3 sequences, around two thirds of them detected once, and less than 25% sits in the top ten. Noted treatment: roughly 10-day PBMC culture with coronavirus spike peptide pools or control peptides (ViraFEST assay). Sample: CD4+ T cells from blood, cultured in vitro. These receptors were collected from a human donor who had recovered from COVID-19.

V gene TRBV6-1 combines with J gene TRBJ2-5; 7 bases fit TRBD1. CDR1 and CDR2 from the germline V gene are MNHNS and SASEGT. Unmatched junction bases numbered 4, after V lost 4 bases and J lost 2 bases. The CDR3 runs 14 residues. Here the CDR3 DNA reads TGTGCCAGCAGTGCGCCGGGACAGCAAGAGACCCAGTACTTC. Translating it yields CASSAPGQQETQYF.

This sequence joins TRBV12-3 or TRBV12-4 and TRBJ1-2; D may be TRBD1 (6 bases). V gave up 5 bases and J gave up 3 bases, with 10 bases separating them. The CDR3 runs to 13 residues. The CDR3 reads CASSPRTDYGYTF. The CDR3 DNA follows: TGTGCCAGCAGTCCGCGGACAGACTATGGCTACACCTTC.

The genes are TRBV10-3 and TRBJ1-2; 9 bases line up with TRBD1. CDR1 is ENHRY and CDR2 is SYGVKD in the germline V gene. The CDR3 extends over 13 amino acids. J was trimmed by 4 bases and V by 10 bases; bases with no gene match: 7. This chain's CDR3 is CASTAGQGYGYTF. The CDR3 coding sequence is TGTGCCAGCACGGCGGGACAGGGCTATGGCTACACCTTC.

This clonotype was found a few times. The DNA of the CDR3 is TGTGCCAGCACCAGAGGGCCTAGATTGGGGGAGAGCAATCAGCCCCAGCATTTT. Its protein is CASTRGPRLGESNQPQHF. The gene calls are TRBV7-6 and TRBJ1-5; the D gene is possibly TRBD1 (5 bases). Between the trimmed V and J ends, which lost 7 bases and 1 base, there was a span of 23 bases. Germline values: CDR1 SGHVS, CDR2 FNYEAQ. The CDR3 has 18 amino acids.

The genes are TRBV19 and TRBJ1-6, with TRBD1 as a possible D gene (5 bases). The CDR3 contains 14 residues. Looked up from germline, CDR1 is LNHDA and CDR2 is SQIVND (reference sequence). Trimming took off 3 bases at V and 10 bases at J, with 13 bases between the two ends. The CDR3 DNA is TGTGCCAGTAGTATGCGGCCAGGGCAATCACCCCTCCACTTT. This codes for CASSMRPGQSPLHF.

This chain uses TRBV5-4 with TRBJ2-2, with D perhaps being TRBD1 or TRBD2 (6 bases each). The CDR3 consists of 15 residues. V was shortened by 3 bases and J by 2 bases, with 11 bases between the two germline ends. The germline gives CDR1 SGHNT, CDR2 YYREEE (reference sequence). CDR3 sequence: CASSSGARNTGELFF. CDR3 in DNA: TGTGCCAGCAGCTCGGGGGCTAGAAACACCGGGGAGCTGTTTTTT. Combining the CDR3 with reference TRBV5-4 and TRBJ2-2 gives the whole variable domain ETGVTQSPTHLIKTRGQQVTLRCSSQSGHNTVSWYQQALGQGPQFIFQYYREEENGRGNFPPRFSGLQFPNYSSELNVNALELDDSALYLCASSSGARNTGELFFGEGSRLTVL.

This rearrangement joins TRBV20-1 to TRBJ2-3, with D maybe TRBD1 (6 bases). CDR1 DFQATT and CDR2 SNEGSKA come from the germline V gene (reference sequence). This CDR3 is built from 11 residues. The CDR3, as DNA: TGCACCGGACAGAGCACAGATACGCAGTATTTT. Translation: CTGQSTDTQYF.

The rearrangement uses TRBV20-1 and TRBJ1-2; D is undetermined. V gave up 3 bases and J gave up 2 bases, with 7 bases separating them. The CDR3 totals 12 residues. CDR1 is DFQATT, CDR2 SNEGSKA, per germline (reference sequence). The CDR3: CSASPPNYGYTF. The CDR3 DNA reads TGCAGTGCTAGCCCACCAAACTATGGCTACACCTTC.

This clonotype was recorded only once. The chain joins TRBV20-1 to TRBJ2-1; D uncertain. The germline V gene has CDR1 DFQATT and CDR2 SNEGSKA (reference sequence). The CDR3 covers 17 residues. V lost 1 base and J lost 4, with 20 bases in between. DNA for the CDR3: TGCAGTGCTAGAGGTCATGTAGGACGGGCGACTTACAATGAGCAGTTCTTC. Translating it yields CSARGHVGRATYNEQFF.

The CDR3: CASSLERGASPLHF. For the CDR3, the DNA is TGTGCCAGCAGTTTAGAGAGGGGGGCCTCACCCCTCCACTTT. This chain joins TRBV27 and TRBJ1-6, with D possibly matching TRBD1 (6 bases). Germline V CDR1 and CDR2: MNHEY, SMNVEV (reference sequence). The CDR3 sequence is 14 residues long. Trimming cost V 2 bases and J 10 bases, with 12 bases left between them.

The genes are TRBV20-1 and TRBJ2-2, with 8 positions matching TRBD1. The germline CDR1 and CDR2 sequences are DFQATT and SNEGSKA (reference sequence). CDR3 length: 16 residues. V was pared by 0 bases and J by 0 bases, with 3 bases of the junction left unmatched. CDR3 DNA: TGCAGTGCTAGAGACCAGGACAGGGCGAACACCGGGGAGCTGTTTTTT. Its translation is CSARDQDRANTGELFF.

The CDR3 region is CSARGSPGDPLHF. The CDR3 DNA follows: TGCAGTGCTAGAGGGTCTCCGGGGGATCCCCTCCACTTT. The J gene is TRBJ1-6, the V gene TRBV20-1, with D maybe TRBD1 (5 bases). Germline V gene sequence: CDR1 DFQATT, CDR2 SNEGSKA (reference sequence). V was trimmed by 1 base and J by 13 bases, leaving 14 bases between them. The CDR3 spans 13 residues.

This clonotype was seen a single time. V usage is TRBV2 and J usage is TRBJ1-1; no clear D gene. The V gene lost 3 bases and the J gene lost 2 bases, with 7 bases spanning the gap. The CDR3 runs 13 residues. Germline CDR1 reads SNHLY; CDR2 reads FYNNEI. The CDR3 reads CASSDDKNTEAFF. In DNA, the CDR3 is TGTGCCAGCAGTGACGACAAAAACACTGAAGCTTTCTTT.

V usage is TRBV24-1 and J usage is TRBJ2-3; possible D gene TRBD2, 6 bases. The CDR3 length is 11 residues. V lost 9 bases to trimming and J lost 10 bases, with 13 bases between them. CDR1 KGHDR and CDR2 SFDVKD come from the germline V gene. CDR3: CATSTRFAQYF. Written as DNA, the CDR3 is TGTGCCACCTCGACTAGATTTGCGCAGTATTTT.

This clonotype was recorded only once. V gene TRBV7-2 combines with J gene TRBJ1-2, with D perhaps matching TRBD1 (5 bases). In germline, CDR1 is SGHTA, CDR2 FQGNSA. V lost 1 base to trimming and J lost 8 bases, with 17 bases between them. CDR3 length: 15 residues. The CDR3: CASSLGGTWGGGYTF. As DNA, the CDR3 is TGTGCCAGCAGCTTAGGTGGGACTTGGGGAGGCGGCTACACCTTC.

This clonotype was seen just once. The V gene is TRBV11-2, the J gene TRBJ2-3, with unresolved D. Germline values: CDR1 SGHAT, CDR2 FQNNGV. Trimming stripped 5 bases from V and 7 bases from J, with 13 bases between. This CDR3 has 13 residues. The CDR3 protein is CASSPPPSNTQYF. The CDR3 nucleotides are TGTGCCAGCAGCCCCCCGCCCTCGAATACGCAGTATTTT.

This clonotype was seen only a few times. The chain has TRBV6-2 or TRBV6-3 and TRBJ1-5, with TRBD1 identical over 8 bases. V dropped 4 bases and J dropped 0; count of bases not matched to a gene: 5. The germline CDR1 and CDR2 sequences are MNHEY and SVGEGT. CDR3 length equals 16 residues. CDR3 residues: CASSFPGTGSNQPQHF. In DNA, the CDR3 is TGTGCCAGCAGTTTCCCCGGGACAGGTAGCAATCAGCCCCAGCATTTT.

The chain combines TRBV20-1 with TRBJ1-1; D is ambiguous. Looked up from germline, CDR1 is DFQATT and CDR2 is SNEGSKA (reference sequence). Trimming shortened V by 0 bases and J by 0 bases, and 5 bases separated the two germline ends. This CDR3 is 13 amino acids long. CDR3 sequence (DNA): TGCAGTGCTAGAGATTCGATGAACACTGAAGCTTTCTTT. This translates into CSARDSMNTEAFF.

The CDR3 nucleotides are TGCAGTGCGCTCCGGACAGGGCGAGGGGAGACCCAGTACTTC. Amino acid sequence: CSALRTGRGETQYF. The chain couples TRBV20-1 to TRBJ2-5, with 8 bases matching TRBD1. The CDR3 is made up of 14 amino acids. Germline CDR1 reads DFQATT; CDR2 reads SNEGSKA (reference sequence). J lost 5 bases, V lost 6 bases, and 11 bases had no gene match.